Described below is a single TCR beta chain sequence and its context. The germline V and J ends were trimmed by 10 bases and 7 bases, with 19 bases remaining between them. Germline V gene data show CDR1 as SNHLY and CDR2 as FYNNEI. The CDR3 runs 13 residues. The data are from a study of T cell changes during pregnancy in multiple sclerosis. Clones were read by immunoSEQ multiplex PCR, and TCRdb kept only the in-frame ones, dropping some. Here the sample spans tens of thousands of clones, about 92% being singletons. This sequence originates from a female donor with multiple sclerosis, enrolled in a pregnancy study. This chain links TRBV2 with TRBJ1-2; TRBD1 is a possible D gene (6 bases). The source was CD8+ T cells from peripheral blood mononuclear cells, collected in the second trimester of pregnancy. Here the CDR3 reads CATLVQGLTGYTF. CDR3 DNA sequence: TGTGCCACCCTCGTACAGGGTTTGACTGGCTACACCTTC. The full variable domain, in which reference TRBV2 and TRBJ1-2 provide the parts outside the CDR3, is EPEVTQTPSHQVTQMGQEVILRCVPISNHLYFYWYRQILGQKVEFLVSFYNNEISEKSEIFDDQFSVERPDGSNFTLKIRSTKLEDSAMYFCATLVQGLTGYTFGSGTRLTVV.